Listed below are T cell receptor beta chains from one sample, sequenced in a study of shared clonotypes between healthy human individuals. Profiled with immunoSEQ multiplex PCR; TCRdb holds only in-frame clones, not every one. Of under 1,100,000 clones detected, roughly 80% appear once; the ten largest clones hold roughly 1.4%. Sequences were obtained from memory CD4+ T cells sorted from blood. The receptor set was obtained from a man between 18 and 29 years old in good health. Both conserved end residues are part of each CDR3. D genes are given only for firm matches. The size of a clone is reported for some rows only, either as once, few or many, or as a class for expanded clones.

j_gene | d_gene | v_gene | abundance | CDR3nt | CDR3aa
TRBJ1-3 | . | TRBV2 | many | TGTGCCAGCAGGTTCACGGTTACCTCTGGAAACACCATATATTTT | CASRFTVTSGNTIYF
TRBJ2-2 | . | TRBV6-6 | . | TGTGCCAGCAGTCCGCCCCTTGGGGGGACCGGGGAGCTGTTTTTT | CASSPPLGGTGELFF
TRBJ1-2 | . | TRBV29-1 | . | TGCAGCGTTCGCACCGGGGACTATGGCTACACCTTC | CSVRTGDYGYTF
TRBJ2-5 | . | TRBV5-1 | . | TGCGCCAGCGGGGTGGACCAAGAGACCCAGTACTTC | CASGVDQETQYF
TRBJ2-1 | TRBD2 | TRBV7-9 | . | TGTGCCAGCAGCAGGACTAGCGGGAGGGGTAATGAGCAGTTCTTC | CASSRTSGRGNEQFF
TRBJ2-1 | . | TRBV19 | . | TGTGCCACCAAAACCTCTGGGGGCTACTCCCCAAGCTACAATGAGCAGTTCTTC | CATKTSGGYSPSYNEQFF
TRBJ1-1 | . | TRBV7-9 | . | TGTGCCAGCAGCGCACAGGGAGACCTCTCTGAGGCTTTCTTT | CASSAQGDLSEAFF
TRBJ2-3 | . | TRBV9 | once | TGTGCCAGCAGCGTAGGGGCCGCAACAGATACGCAGTATTTT | CASSVGAATDTQYF
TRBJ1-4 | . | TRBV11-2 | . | TGTGCCAGCAGCTTAGTAGGGGGGGTTAATGAAAAACTGTTTTTT | CASSLVGGVNEKLFF
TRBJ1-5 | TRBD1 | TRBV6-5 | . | TGTGCCAGCAGTTACTCGTGGGACAGGGATCAGCCCCAGCATTTT | CASSYSWDRDQPQHF
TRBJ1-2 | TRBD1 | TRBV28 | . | TGTGCCAGCAGAAGACAGGGGCCGGGGTATGGCTACACCTTC | CASRRQGPGYGYTF
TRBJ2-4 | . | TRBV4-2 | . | TGTGCCAGCAGCCAAGACCCACACGGGCCTAAGGGAAACATTCAGTACTTC | CASSQDPHGPKGNIQYF
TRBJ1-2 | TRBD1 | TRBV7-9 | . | TGTGCCAGCAGCCCCGTGGGGGGACAGGGGAACGGCTACACCTTC | CASSPVGGQGNGYTF
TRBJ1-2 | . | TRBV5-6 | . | TGTGCCAGCAGCTTGGTGGGGGATAACTATGGCTACACCTTC | CASSLVGDNYGYTF
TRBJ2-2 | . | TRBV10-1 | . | TGCGCCAGCAGTGACGGGGGTGTCAGCACCGGGGAGCTGTTTTTT | CASSDGGVSTGELFF
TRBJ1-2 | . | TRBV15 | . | TGTGCCACCAGCAGGGGGGGGGCCTATGGCTACACCTTC | CATSRGGAYGYTF
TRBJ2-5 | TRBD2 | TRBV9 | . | TGTGCCAGCAGCCCGACTAGCTTCCAAGAGACCCAGTACTTC | CASSPTSFQETQYF
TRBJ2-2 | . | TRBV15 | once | TGTGCCACCAGCCCCCCGGGAATGAACACCGGGGAGCTGTTTTTT | CATSPPGMNTGELFF
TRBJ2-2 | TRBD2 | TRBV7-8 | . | TGTGCCAGCAGCTTAGCTAGCGGGAGATTAGCAGACACCGGGGAGCTGTTTTTT | CASSLASGRLADTGELFF
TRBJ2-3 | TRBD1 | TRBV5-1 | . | TGCGCCAGCAGCTTGGGACAGGGGGCACCGGATACGCAGTATTTT | CASSLGQGAPDTQYF
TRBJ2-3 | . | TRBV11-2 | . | TGTGCCAGCAGCTTAGAAAACCCCCAAAAAGATACGCAGTATTTT | CASSLENPQKDTQYF
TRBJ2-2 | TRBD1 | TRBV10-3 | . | TGTGCCATCAGCGGGACAGGGGGCAACGGGGAGCTGTTTTTT | CAISGTGGNGELFF
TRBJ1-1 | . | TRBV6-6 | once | TGTGCCAGCAGTAAATCTAACACTGAAGCTTTCTTT | CASSKSNTEAFF
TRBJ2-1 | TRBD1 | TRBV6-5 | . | TGTGCCAGCAGAAAGACAGGGCGGAATGAGCAGTTCTTC | CASRKTGRNEQFF
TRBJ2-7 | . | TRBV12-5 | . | TGTGCTAGTTTGGTGCGGCCATACGAGCAGTACTTC | CASLVRPYEQYF
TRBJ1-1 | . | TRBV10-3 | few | TGTGCCATCAGTGGGGGGGTGACCACTGAAGCTTTCTTT | CAISGGVTTEAFF
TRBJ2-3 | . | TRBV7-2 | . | TGTGCCAGCAGCTTAGGACTTAGCACAGATACGCAGTATTTT | CASSLGLSTDTQYF
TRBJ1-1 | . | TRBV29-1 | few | TGCAGCGTTGGAGATGGCACTGAAGCTTTCTTT | CSVGDGTEAFF
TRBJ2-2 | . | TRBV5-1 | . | TGCGCCAGCCGCCGGGGGATCTACGGGGAGCTGTTTTTT | CASRRGIYGELFF
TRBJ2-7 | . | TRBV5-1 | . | TGCGCCAGCAGCTTGGATGCAGGAGGAGGGGGTCGGATCTACGAGCAGTACTTC | CASSLDAGGGGRIYEQYF
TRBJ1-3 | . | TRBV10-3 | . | TGTGCCATCAGTCCCCGGGGGACTACTGGAAACACCATATATTTT | CAISPRGTTGNTIYF
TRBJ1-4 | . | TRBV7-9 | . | TGTGCCAGCAGCTTAGGGTCAGGAGGGGGTGAAAAACTGTTTTTT | CASSLGSGGGEKLFF
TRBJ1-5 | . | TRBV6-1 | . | TGTGCCAGCGGAAGAAAAAATAGCAATCAGCCCCAGCATTTT | CASGRKNSNQPQHF
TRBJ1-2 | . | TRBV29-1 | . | TGCAGCGTCCAGGGTAATAATGGCTACACCTTC | CSVQGNNGYTF
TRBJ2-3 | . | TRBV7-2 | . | TGTGCCAGCAGCTCCTGGGGTAGCAGCACAGATACGCAGTATTTT | CASSSWGSSTDTQYF
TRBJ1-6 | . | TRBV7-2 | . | TGTGCCAGCACCTTACGGGGGCATAATTCACCCCTCCACTTT | CASTLRGHNSPLHF
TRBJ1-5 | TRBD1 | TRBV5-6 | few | TGTGCCAGCAGCATTGACAGGGGGGTCAGCAATCAGCCCCAGCATTTT | CASSIDRGVSNQPQHF
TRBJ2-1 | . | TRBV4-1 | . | TGCGCCAGCAGCCAAGATTTGGGTGGGAACAATGAGCAGTTCTTC | CASSQDLGGNNEQFF
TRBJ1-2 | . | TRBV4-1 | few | TGCGCCAGCAGCCAAGAGGGAGTCACGGGCACCTTC | CASSQEGVTGTF
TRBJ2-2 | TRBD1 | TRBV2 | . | TGTGCCAGCAAGAGGGGACAGCTAGACACCGGGGAGCTGTTTTTT | CASKRGQLDTGELFF
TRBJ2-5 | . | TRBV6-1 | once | TGTGCCAGCATGCCGGGCCTAGAAGAGACCCAGTACTTC | CASMPGLEETQYF
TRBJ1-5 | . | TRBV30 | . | TGTGCCTGGAGTGTTAAGGGGGGCGGTCAGCCCCAGCATTTT | CAWSVKGGGQPQHF
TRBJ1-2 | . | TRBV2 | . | TGTGCCAGCAGTAACAGGTACTATGGCTACACCTTC | CASSNRYYGYTF
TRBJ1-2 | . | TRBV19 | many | TGTGCCAGTAGTATGGACGTCAGGGGCTCAAGCTACACCTTC | CASSMDVRGSSYTF
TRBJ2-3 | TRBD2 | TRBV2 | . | TGTGCCAGCAGTGAACTAGCGGGGGGGTCGGATACGCAGTATTTT | CASSELAGGSDTQYF
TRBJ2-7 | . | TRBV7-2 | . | TGTGCCAGCAGTAAGAGCCCCCTTTACGAGCAGTACTTC | CASSKSPLYEQYF
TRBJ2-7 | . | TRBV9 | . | TGTGCCAGCAGCGTATGTCGGGGAGACCGCCAATACTACGAGCAGTACTTC | CASSVCRGDRQYYEQYF
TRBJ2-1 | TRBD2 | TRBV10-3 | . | TGTGCCATCAGTCCGACTAGCGGGGGGTCCTACAATGAGCAGTTCTTC | CAISPTSGGSYNEQFF
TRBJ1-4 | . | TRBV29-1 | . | TGCAGCTTCGAGGGTGATGAAAAACTGTTTTTT | CSFEGDEKLFF
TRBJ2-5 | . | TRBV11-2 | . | TGTGCCAGCAGCTTAGAGGGGAGGGGGACCTCCGGAGAGACCCAGTACTTC | CASSLEGRGTSGETQYF
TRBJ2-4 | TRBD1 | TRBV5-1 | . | TGCGCCAGCAGCTTGACCCCGGGGACAGGGGCGGGGAACATTCAGTACTTC | CASSLTPGTGAGNIQYF